The 2 T cell receptor beta chains below were found in one sample sequenced in a study of CD8 T cells in Susac syndrome. The authors reverse transcribed 0.5 to 1 ug RNA with random hexamers. TCRdb fed the immunoSEQ multiplex PCR reads into MiXCR, producing one record per CDR3 protein. The table lists some 150,000 distinct CDR3 sequences, 95% of them singletons, with 0.065% to 0.095% in the top ten. The material sequenced was CD4+ T cells from PBMCs. These receptors were collected from a human donor with Susac syndrome.

The chain carries TRBV7-3 and TRBJ2-2; 8 nucleotides match TRBD2. Germline-derived CDR1 and CDR2 are SGHTA and FQGTGA. CDR3 length: 15 residues. V trimming: 5 bases; J trimming: 4 bases; junction bases outside the gene matches: 6. The CDR3 region is CASSTVAGSTGELFF. For the CDR3, the DNA is TGTGCCAGCAGCACAGTAGCGGGGAGCACCGGGGAGCTGTTTTTT.

The rearrangement joins TRBV25-1 to TRBJ2-7; D remains ambiguous. V lost 1 base to trimming and J lost 7 bases, with 8 bases between them. The V gene's germline CDR1 is MGHDK and CDR2 SYGVNS. The CDR3 has 12 residues. In DNA form, the CDR3 reads TGTGCCAGCAGTGAATCTGCTACGGAGCAGTACTTC. As protein: CASSESATEQYF.